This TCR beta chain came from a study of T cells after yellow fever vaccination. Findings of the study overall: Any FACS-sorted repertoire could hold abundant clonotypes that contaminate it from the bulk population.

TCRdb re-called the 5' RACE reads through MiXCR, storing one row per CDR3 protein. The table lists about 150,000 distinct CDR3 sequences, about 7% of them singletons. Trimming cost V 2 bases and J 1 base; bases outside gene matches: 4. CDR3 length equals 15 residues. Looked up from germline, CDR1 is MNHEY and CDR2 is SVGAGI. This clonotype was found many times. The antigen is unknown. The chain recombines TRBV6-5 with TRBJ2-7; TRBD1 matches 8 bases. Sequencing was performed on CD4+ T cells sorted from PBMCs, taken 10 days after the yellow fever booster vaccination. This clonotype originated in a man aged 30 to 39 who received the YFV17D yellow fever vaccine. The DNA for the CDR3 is TGTGCCAGCAGTTACGGCAGGGGGCCTTCCTACGAGCAGTACTTC. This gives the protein CASSYGRGPSYEQYF.